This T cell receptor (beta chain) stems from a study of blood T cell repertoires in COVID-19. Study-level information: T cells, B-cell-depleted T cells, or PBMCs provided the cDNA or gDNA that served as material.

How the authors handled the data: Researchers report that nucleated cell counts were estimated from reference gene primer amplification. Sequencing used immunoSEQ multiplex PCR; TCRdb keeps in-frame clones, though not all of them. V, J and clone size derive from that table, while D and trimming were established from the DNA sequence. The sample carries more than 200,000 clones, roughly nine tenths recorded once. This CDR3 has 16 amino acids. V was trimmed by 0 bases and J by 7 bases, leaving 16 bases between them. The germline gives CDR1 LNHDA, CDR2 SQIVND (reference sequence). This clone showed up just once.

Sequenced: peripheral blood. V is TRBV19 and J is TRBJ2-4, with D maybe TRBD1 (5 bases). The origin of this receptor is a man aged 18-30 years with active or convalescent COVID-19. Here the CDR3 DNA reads TGTGCCAGTAGTATAGAGTCTCGGGCCACAGGCAACATTCAGTACTTC. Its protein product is CASSIESRATGNIQYF.